This entry describes one TCR beta chain. Antigen specificity is unknown. The data were taken from a study of T cell responses to AZD1222 COVID-19 vaccine. From germline, CDR1 is MNHEY and CDR2 SVGAGI. The CDR3 totals 15 residues. Between the trimmed V and J ends, which lost 2 bases and 2 bases, there was a span of 11 bases. Only in-frame clones appear in the TCRdb table, and some are missing; sequencing was by immunoSEQ multiplex PCR. The sample contains 150,000 to 180,000 clones, around nine tenths of which appear only once. Study observations and caveats: The span of vaccine-associated CD4 TCRs extended across spike, with dominance at 160-218 and 743-854. In all cases, repertoires were sampled only after the peak T cell response. Clonal diversity may have been underestimated in mostly white British donors.

The sequence was collected from an adult who had recovered from COVID-19. The sample was peripheral blood, taken after recovery from COVID-19. V usage is TRBV6-5 and J usage is TRBJ2-3; no firm D call. Written as DNA, the CDR3 is TGTGCCAGCAGTTACGTAGCTCAGGCCACAGATACGCAGTATTTT. Residues: CASSYVAQATDTQYF.